This T cell receptor (beta chain) derives from a study of graft-versus-host responses after intestinal transplantation. Looking at the study overall: Transplantation in recipients was multivisceral, liver-intestinal, or isolated intestinal.

Whole-study results and caveats: High graft-versus-host to host-versus-graft T cell clonal ratios marked allografts of patients with graft-donor macrochimerism. Some GvH clones were seen earlier in gut or blood, suggesting intestinal origin.

In regard to this clone: Its antigen is still unknown.

CDR3 length: 16 residues. CDR1 KGHSH and CDR2 LQKENI come from the germline V gene. V dropped 3 bases and J dropped 0; count of bases not matched to a gene: 5. Libraries were prepared by immunoSEQ multiplex PCR; TCRdb keeps only in-frame clonotypes and omits some of them. The data contain 70,000 to 100,000 clones, roughly 91% of them seen just once; the ten biggest clones take up approximately 0.34%. The V and J genes are TRBV18 and TRBJ2-5; 9 positions agree with TRBD2. Material: unstimulated CD4+ T cells sorted from spleen or lymph node cells, obtained before intestinal transplant. This TCR derives from a human donor who received an intestinal transplant. The CDR3 is CASSPFSSGDQETQYF. The CDR3 DNA sequence: TGTGCCAGCTCACCTTTTTCTAGCGGGGACCAAGAGACCCAGTACTTC.